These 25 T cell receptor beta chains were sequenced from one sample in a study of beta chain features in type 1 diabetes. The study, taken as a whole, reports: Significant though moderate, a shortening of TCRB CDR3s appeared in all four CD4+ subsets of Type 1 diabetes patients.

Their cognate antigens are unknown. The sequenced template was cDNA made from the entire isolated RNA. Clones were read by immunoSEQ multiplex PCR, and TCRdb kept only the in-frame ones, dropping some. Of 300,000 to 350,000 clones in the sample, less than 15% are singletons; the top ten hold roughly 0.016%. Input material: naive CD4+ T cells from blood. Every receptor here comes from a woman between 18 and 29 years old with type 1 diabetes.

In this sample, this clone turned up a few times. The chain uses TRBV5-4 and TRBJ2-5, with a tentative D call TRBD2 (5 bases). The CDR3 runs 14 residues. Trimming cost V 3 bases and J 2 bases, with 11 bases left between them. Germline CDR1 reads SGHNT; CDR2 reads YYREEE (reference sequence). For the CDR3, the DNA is TGTGCCAGCAGCTCGGACTTTACACAAGAGACCCAGTACTTC. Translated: CASSSDFTQETQYF.

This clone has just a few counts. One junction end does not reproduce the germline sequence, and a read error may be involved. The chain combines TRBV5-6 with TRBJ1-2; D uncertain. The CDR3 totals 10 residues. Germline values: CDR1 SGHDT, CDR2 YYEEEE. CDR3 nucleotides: TGTGCCAGCAGCTTCGGGCAAGCGGATTTC. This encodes CASSFGQADF.

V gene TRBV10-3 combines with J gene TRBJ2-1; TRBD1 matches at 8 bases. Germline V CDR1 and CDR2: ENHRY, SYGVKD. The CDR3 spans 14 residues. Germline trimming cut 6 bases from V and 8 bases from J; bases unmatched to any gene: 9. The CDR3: CAIRRTGTGDEQFF. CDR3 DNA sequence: TGTGCCATCAGAAGAACCGGGACAGGCGATGAGCAGTTCTTC.

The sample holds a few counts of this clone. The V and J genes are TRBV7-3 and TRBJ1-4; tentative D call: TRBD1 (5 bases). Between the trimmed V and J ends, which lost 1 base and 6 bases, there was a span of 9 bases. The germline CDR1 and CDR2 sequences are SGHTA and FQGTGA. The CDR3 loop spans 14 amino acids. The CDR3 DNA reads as TGTGCCAGCAGCTTAAGCAGGGCCGATGAAAAACTGTTTTTT. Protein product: CASSLSRADEKLFF.

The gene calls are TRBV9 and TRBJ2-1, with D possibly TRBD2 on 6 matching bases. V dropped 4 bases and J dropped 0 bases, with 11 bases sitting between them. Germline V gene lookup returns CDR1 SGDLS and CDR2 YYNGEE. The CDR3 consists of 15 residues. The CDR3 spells CASSSRGSSYNEQFF. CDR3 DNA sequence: TGTGCCAGCAGCTCCCGGGGGAGCTCCTACAATGAGCAGTTCTTC. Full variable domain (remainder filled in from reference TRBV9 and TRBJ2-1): DSGVTQTPKHLITATGQRVTLRCSPRSGDLSVYWYQQSLDQGLQFLIQYYNGEERAKGNILERFSAQQFPDLHSELNLSSLELGDSALYFCASSSRGSSYNEQFFGPGTRLTVL.

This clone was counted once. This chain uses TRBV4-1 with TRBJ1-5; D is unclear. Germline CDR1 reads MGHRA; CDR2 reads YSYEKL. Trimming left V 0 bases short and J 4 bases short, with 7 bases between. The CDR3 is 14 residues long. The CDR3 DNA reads TGCGCCAGCAGCCAAGAGGGAGGGAATCAGCCCCAGCATTTT. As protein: CASSQEGGNQPQHF.

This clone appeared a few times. For the CDR3, the DNA is TGCGCCAGCAGGGTAAGCGGGAGTAACTACGAGCAGTACTTC. Protein sequence: CASRVSGSNYEQYF. V is TRBV10-2 and J is TRBJ2-7, with 8 bases that match TRBD2. CDR1 and CDR2 (germline): WSHSY, SAAADI. The CDR3 runs to 14 residues. V lost 6 bases to trimming and J lost 3 bases; unmatched junction nucleotides: 7.

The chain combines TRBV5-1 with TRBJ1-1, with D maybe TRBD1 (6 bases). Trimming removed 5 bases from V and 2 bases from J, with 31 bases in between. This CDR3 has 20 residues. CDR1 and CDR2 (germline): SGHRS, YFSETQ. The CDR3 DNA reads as TGCGCCAGCAGTCGTTCGGTGGGGGCCTTTGGATATCCCCTTAACACTGAAGCTTTCTTT. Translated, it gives CASSRSVGAFGYPLNTEAFF.

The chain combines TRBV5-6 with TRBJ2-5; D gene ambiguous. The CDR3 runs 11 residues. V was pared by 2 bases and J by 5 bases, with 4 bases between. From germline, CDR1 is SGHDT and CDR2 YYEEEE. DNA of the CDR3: TGTGCCAGCAGCTTCGGTGAGACCCAGTACTTC. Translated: CASSFGETQYF.

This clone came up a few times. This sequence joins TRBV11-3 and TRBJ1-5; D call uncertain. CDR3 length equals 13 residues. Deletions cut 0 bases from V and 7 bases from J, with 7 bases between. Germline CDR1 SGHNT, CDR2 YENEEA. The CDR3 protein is CASSLDSEQPQHF. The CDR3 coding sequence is TGTGCCAGCAGCTTAGATAGCGAGCAGCCCCAGCATTTT.

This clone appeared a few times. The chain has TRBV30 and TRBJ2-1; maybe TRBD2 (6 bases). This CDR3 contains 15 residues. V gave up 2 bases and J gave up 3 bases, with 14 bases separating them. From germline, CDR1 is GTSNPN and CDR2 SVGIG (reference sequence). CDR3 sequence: CAWSLAGTVYNEQFF. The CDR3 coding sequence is TGTGCCTGGAGTCTCGCCGGGACTGTCTACAATGAGCAGTTCTTC.

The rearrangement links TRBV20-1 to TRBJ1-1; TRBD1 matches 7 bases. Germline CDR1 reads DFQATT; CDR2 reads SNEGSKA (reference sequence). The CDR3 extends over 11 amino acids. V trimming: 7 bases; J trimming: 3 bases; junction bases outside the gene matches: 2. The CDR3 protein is CSGDSYTEAFF. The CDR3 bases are TGCAGTGGGGACAGCTACACTGAAGCTTTCTTT.

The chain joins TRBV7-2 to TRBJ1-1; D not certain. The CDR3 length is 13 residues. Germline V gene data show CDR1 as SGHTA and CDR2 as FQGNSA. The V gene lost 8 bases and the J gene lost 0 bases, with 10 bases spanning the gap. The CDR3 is CASPRPMNTEAFF. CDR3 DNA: TGTGCCAGCCCCAGGCCGATGAACACTGAAGCTTTCTTT.

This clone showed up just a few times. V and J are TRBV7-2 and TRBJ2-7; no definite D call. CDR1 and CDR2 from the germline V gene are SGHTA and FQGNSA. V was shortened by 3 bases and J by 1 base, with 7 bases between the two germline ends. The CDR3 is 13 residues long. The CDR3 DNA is TGTGCCAGCAGCTTTGGGCTTTCCTACGAGCAGTACGTC. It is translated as CASSFGLSYEQYV.

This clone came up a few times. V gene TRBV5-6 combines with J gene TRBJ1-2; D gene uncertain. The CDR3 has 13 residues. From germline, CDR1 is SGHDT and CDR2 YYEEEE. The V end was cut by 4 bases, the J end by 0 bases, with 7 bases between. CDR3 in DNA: TGTGCCAGCAGCGACAACGCTAACTATGGCTACACCTTC. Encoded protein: CASSDNANYGYTF.

CDR3 protein: CASSGAGGRDEQYF. CDR3 nucleotides: TGTGCCAGCAGTGGAGCGGGAGGGCGAGACGAGCAGTACTTC. The rearrangement links TRBV28 to TRBJ2-7, with 10 bases identical to TRBD2. The CDR3 is 14 amino acids. J gave up 5 bases and V 5 bases, and 6 bases lay outside the gene matches. Germline-derived CDR1 and CDR2 are MDHEN and SYDVKM.

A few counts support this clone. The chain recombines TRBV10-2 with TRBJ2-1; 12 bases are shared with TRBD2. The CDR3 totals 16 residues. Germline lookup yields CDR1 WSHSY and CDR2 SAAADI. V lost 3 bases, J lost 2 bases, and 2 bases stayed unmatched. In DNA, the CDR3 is TGCGCCAGCAGTGACAGACTAGCGGGGGCCTACAATGAGCAGTTCTTC. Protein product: CASSDRLAGAYNEQFF.

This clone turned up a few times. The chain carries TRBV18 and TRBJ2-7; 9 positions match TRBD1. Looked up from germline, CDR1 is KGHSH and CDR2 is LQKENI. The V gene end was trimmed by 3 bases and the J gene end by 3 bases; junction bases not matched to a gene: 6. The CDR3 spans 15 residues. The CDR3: CASSPGTGSLYEQYF. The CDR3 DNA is TGTGCCAGCTCACCGGGGACAGGGAGTCTCTACGAGCAGTACTTC.

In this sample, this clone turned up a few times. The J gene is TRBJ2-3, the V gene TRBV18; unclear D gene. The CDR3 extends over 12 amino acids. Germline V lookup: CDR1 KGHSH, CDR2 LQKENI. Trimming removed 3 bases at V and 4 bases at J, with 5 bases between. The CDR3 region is CASSPVADTQYF. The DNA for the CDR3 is TGTGCCAGCTCACCCGTCGCAGATACGCAGTATTTT.

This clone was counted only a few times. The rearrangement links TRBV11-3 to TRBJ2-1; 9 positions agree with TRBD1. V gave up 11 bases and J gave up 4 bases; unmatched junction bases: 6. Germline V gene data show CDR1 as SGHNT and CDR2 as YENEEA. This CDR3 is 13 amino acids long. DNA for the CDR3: TGTGCCTGCGACAGGGGGAGGTACAATGAGCAGTTCTTC. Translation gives CACDRGRYNEQFF. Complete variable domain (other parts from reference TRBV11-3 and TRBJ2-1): EAGVVQSPRYKIIEKKQPVAFWCNPISGHNTLYWYLQNLGQGPELLIRYENEEAVDDSQLPKDRFSAERLKGVDSTLKIQPAELGDSAVYLCACDRGRYNEQFFGPGTRLTVL.

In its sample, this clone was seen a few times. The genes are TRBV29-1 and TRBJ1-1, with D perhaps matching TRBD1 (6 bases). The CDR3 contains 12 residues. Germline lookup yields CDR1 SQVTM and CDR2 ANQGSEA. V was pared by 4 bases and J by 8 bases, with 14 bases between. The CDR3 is CSVAPGDTEAFF. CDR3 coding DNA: TGCAGCGTTGCGCCAGGGGATACAGAAGCTTTCTTT. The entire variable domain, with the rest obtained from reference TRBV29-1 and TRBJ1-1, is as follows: SAVISQKPSRDICQRGTSLTIQCQVDSQVTMMFWYRQQPGQSLTLIATANQGSEATYESGFVIDKFPISRPNLTFSTLTVSNMSPEDSSIYLCSVAPGDTEAFFGQGTRLTVV.

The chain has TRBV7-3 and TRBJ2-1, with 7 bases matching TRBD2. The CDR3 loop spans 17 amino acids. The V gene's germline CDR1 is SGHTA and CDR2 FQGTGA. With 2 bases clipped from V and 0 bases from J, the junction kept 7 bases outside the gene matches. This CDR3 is CASSLVPSGSSYNEQFF. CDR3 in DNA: TGTGCCAGCAGCTTAGTTCCTAGCGGTAGCTCCTACAATGAGCAGTTCTTC.

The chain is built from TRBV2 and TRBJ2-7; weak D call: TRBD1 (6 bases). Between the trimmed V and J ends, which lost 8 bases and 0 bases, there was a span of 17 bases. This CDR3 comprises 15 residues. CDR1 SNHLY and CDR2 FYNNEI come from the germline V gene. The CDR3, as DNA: TGTGCCAGCGTCTCACCGGGACACCCCTCCTACGAGCAGTACTTC. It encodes CASVSPGHPSYEQYF.

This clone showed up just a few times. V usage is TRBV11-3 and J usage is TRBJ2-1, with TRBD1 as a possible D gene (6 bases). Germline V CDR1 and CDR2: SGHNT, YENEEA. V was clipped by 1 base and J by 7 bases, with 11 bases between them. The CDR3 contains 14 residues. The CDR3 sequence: CASSLGRTANEQFF. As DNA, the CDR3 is TGTGCCAGCAGCTTAGGGCGGACAGCTAATGAGCAGTTCTTC.

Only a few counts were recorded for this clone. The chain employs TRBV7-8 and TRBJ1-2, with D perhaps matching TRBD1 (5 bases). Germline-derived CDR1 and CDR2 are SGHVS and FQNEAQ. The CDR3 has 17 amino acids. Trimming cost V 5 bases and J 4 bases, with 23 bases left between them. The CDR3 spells CASSQGAGPSKGYGYTF. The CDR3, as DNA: TGTGCCAGCAGCCAGGGCGCGGGACCTTCAAAGGGCTATGGCTACACCTTC.